A selection of T cell receptor beta chains follows, all from one sample in a study of T cell responses to AZD1222 COVID-19 vaccine. Profiled with immunoSEQ multiplex PCR; TCRdb holds only in-frame clones, not every one. The sample carries 150,000 to 200,000 clones, more than 70% recorded once. The specimen was peripheral blood, collected on day 0 of AZD1222 vaccination. These receptors were collected from an adult in good health. Both conserved end residues are part of each CDR3. A D gene is named only where the DNA matches it firmly. Clone size is shown for a subset of rows, as once, few, many or a class of expanded clone.

abundance	v_gene	d_gene	j_gene	CDR3nt	CDR3aa
.	TRBV14	TRBD1	TRBJ2-2	TGTGCCAGCAGCCCAGACAGGGGAGTCACCGGGGAGCTGTTTTTT	CASSPDRGVTGELFF
.	TRBV6-4	.	TRBJ1-5	TGTGCCAGCATATCCGTCGTCAGGGCCGTAAATAGCAATCAGCCCCAGCATTTT	CASISVVRAVNSNQPQHF
.	TRBV5-6	.	TRBJ2-7	TGTGCCAGCAGCCGCCTGAGATTGGGCTTAGGCTCCTACGAGCAGTACTTC	CASSRLRLGLGSYEQYF
.	TRBV5-1	.	TRBJ2-3	TGCGCCAGCAGCCTAAGGGGGGTGGAGACAGATACGCAGTATTTT	CASSLRGVETDTQYF
.	TRBV24-1	.	TRBJ2-5	TGTGCCACCAGTGATAGGTCAGTTGGGGAGACCCAGTACTTC	CATSDRSVGETQYF
.	TRBV14	.	TRBJ1-1	TGTGCCAGCAGCCAGCCGACAGGACCGAACACTGAAGCTTTCTTT	CASSQPTGPNTEAFF
few	TRBV6-1	.	TRBJ1-6	TGTGCCAGCAGTGATGAGGCAGGCGGTAATTCACCCCTCCACTTT	CASSDEAGGNSPLHF
.	TRBV6-6	TRBD1	TRBJ2-1	TGTGCCAGCAGCTTTACGGGGACAGGGCAGAGCGATGAGCAGTTCTTC	CASSFTGTGQSDEQFF
.	TRBV7-3	.	TRBJ2-7	TGTGCCAGCAGCTTAATCGGGGGCGAGCAGTACTTC	CASSLIGGEQYF
.	TRBV14	TRBD1	TRBJ1-1	TGTGCCAGCAGCCGAAGACAGGGAGGGACTGAAGCTTTCTTT	CASSRRQGGTEAFF
.	TRBV30	.	TRBJ1-4	TGTGCCTGGAGTGGCCAGGGGTTTAATGAAAAACTGTTTTTT	CAWSGQGFNEKLFF
.	TRBV4-3	TRBD2	TRBJ2-1	TGCGCCAGCAGCCAAGATGATCAGCGGGAGCCCTACAATGAGCAGTTCTTC	CASSQDDQREPYNEQFF
once	TRBV18	.	TRBJ1-1	TGTGCCAGCTCACGGACCCAGTCCGAAGCTTTCTTT	CASSRTQSEAFF
.	TRBV6-5	.	TRBJ2-2	TGTGCCAGCAGTTACTCGGTCACTCTGAGTACCGGGGAGCTGTTTTTT	CASSYSVTLSTGELFF
.	TRBV6-6	TRBD1	TRBJ1-3	TGTGCCAGCAGCTCCATTAAGCGGGGACAGCCTCATCTCTGGAAACACCATATATTT	CASSSIKRGQPHLWKHHIF
.	TRBV5-1	TRBD1	TRBJ2-2	TGCGCCAGCAGCTTGACAGGGGGCGTTGTCACCGGGGAGCTGTTTTTT	CASSLTGGVVTGELFF
.	TRBV11-2	.	TRBJ2-3	TGTGCCAGCAGCTTGGGACTTTCCCCGCTTACGCAGTATTTT	CASSLGLSPLTQYF
.	TRBV24-1	TRBD2	TRBJ2-1	TGTGCCACTACGACTAGCGGACCTTACAATGAGCAGTTCTTC	CATTTSGPYNEQFF
.	TRBV10-2	TRBD1	TRBJ1-2	TGCGCCAGCAGACGATACCTCGGGACAGCCGATGGCTACACCTTC	CASRRYLGTADGYTF
.	TRBV7-3	.	TRBJ2-7	TGTGCCAGCAGCTTAACGGGTACAGAATACGAGCAGTACTTC	CASSLTGTEYEQYF
.	TRBV30	.	TRBJ1-6	TGTGCCTGGAGGGGGGACCCTACCTATAATTCACCCCTCCACTTT	CAWRGDPTYNSPLHF
.	TRBV6-1	.	TRBJ2-3	TGTGCCAGCAGTGAAGATGGCGGATCCACAGATACGCAGTATTTT	CASSEDGGSTDTQYF
.	TRBV10-3	TRBD1	TRBJ2-1	TGTGCCATCAGGTCAGGGGGCCTCCCTAATAATGAGCAGTTCTTC	CAIRSGGLPNNEQFF
.	TRBV4-1	.	TRBJ2-3	TGCGCCAGCAGCCAACCCGACAGAGATACGCAGTATTTT	CASSQPDRDTQYF
.	TRBV4-3	TRBD2	TRBJ2-1	TGCGCCAGCAGCCAGACTCATATAGCGGGGATGGTAATTTTTTACAATGAGCAGTTCTTC	CASSQTHIAGMVIFYNEQFF
.	TRBV7-2	.	TRBJ1-2	TGTGCCAGCAGCTTAAGCCCGGAGGGGAAGGCTGGCTACACCTTC	CASSLSPEGKAGYTF
.	TRBV19	.	TRBJ1-5	TGTGCCAGTAGTATAGATCTGGCAGGGCCTCAGCCCCAGCATTTT	CASSIDLAGPQPQHF
.	TRBV5-1	.	TRBJ1-1	TGCGCCAGCAGCTTGTCTGGGGGCTCGAGCACTGAAGCTTTCTTT	CASSLSGGSSTEAFF
.	TRBV28	.	TRBJ1-5	TGTGCCAGCAGTTTAGTGTGGGAACTTTGGGGCAATCAGCCCCAGCATTTT	CASSLVWELWGNQPQHF
.	TRBV2	.	TRBJ1-1	TGTGCCAGCAGGGGAGACACCGCCGAAGCTTTCTTT	CASRGDTAEAFF
.	TRBV24-1	.	TRBJ2-3	TGTGCCACCAGAGCCGCGGTGGAGGATACGCAGTATTTT	CATRAAVEDTQYF
.	TRBV14	.	TRBJ1-2	TGTGCCAGCAGCCAAGTAAGGGCGGGCGGCTACACCTTC	CASSQVRAGGYTF
.	TRBV12-5	.	TRBJ2-4	TGTGCTAGTGGGGTCGGTCTGATCCCCAGTTACTTC	CASGVGLIPSYF
few	TRBV28	.	TRBJ1-3	TGTGCCAGCTTCGGAACAGCTCTTTCTGGAAACACCATATATTTT	CASFGTALSGNTIYF
.	TRBV20-1	.	TRBJ1-2	TGCAGTGCCCCTGGCTACACCTTC	CSAPGYTF
.	TRBV7-2	.	TRBJ2-7	TGTGCCAGCAGCTTAAAAGGGGTTAGCGGTTACGAGCAGTACTTC	CASSLKGVSGYEQYF
.	TRBV29-1	.	TRBJ1-1	TGCAGCGTTGACGGCGGGGGGCGGAACACTGAAGCTTTCTTT	CSVDGGGRNTEAFF
.	TRBV6-2/TRBV6-3	.	TRBJ1-5	TGTGCCAGCAGTTTTTCCCTGGGGGCCCCCAATCAGCCCCAGCATTTT	CASSFSLGAPNQPQHF
.	TRBV4-3	.	TRBJ1-2	TGCGCCAGCAGCCAAGATCGAGGGGGGCTCATCGGCTACACCTTC	CASSQDRGGLIGYTF
.	TRBV5-1	.	TRBJ2-3	TGCGCCAGCAGCTACGTTGGGGATACGCAGTATTTT	CASSYVGDTQYF
few	TRBV6-6	TRBD2	TRBJ2-7	TGTGCCAGCAGTCTCGGGGGGGGGCAGTACTTC	CASSLGGGQYF
.	TRBV24-1	.	TRBJ1-5	TGTGCCACCAGGGAATCAGGTCTGAATCAGCCCCAGCATTTT	CATRESGLNQPQHF
.	TRBV2	.	TRBJ2-2	TGTGCCAGTTACACCGGGGAGCTGTTTTTT	CASYTGELFF
.	TRBV1	.	TRBJ2-6	TGCACCAGCAGAAGTCGGGCCAACGTCCTGACTTTC	CTSRSRANVLTF
.	TRBV28	.	TRBJ2-7	TGTGCCAGCAGTCCCCCCGCGCTAACCTACGAGCAGTACTTC	CASSPPALTYEQYF
.	TRBV5-6	.	TRBJ1-3	TGTGCCAGCAGCTCGCTAACAGACTCTGGAAACACCATATATTTT	CASSSLTDSGNTIYF
.	TRBV28	.	TRBJ1-1	TGTGCCAGCACCCTACGAGACAGACTAGCTTTCTTT	CASTLRDRLAFF
.	TRBV12-3/TRBV12-4	.	TRBJ1-2	TGTGCCAGCAGTTTACCCCCGCTGGGCTACACCTTC	CASSLPPLGYTF
.	TRBV7-3	TRBD1	TRBJ2-2	TGTGCCAGCAGCCGGGACAGGGGGATAACCGGGGAGCTGTTTTTT	CASSRDRGITGELFF
.	TRBV30	.	TRBJ1-3	TGTGCCAGCCCGTCGGCACTTGGAAACACCATATATTTT	CASPSALGNTIYF
.	TRBV5-6	.	TRBJ1-5	TGTGCCAGCAGCTTGGGGCAGAATCAGCCCCAGCATTTT	CASSLGQNQPQHF
.	TRBV3-1/TRBV3-2	.	TRBJ1-4	TGTGCCAGCAGCCAAGATACAGCGGGTGGGAAACTGTTTTTT	CASSQDTAGGKLFF
.	TRBV6-5	TRBD1	TRBJ1-2	TGTGCCAGCAGCACTGGACAGGGAGGAGGCTACACCTTC	CASSTGQGGGYTF
.	TRBV7-2	TRBD1	TRBJ1-5	TGTGCCAGCAGCTATGAAGGGACAGTTAGCAATCAGCCCCAGCATTTT	CASSYEGTVSNQPQHF
.	TRBV28	TRBD1	TRBJ2-2	TGTGCCAGCAGCTCCGGACAGGGGTACACCGGGGAGCTGTTTTTT	CASSSGQGYTGELFF
.	TRBV5-4	.	TRBJ2-7	TGTGCCAGCAGCTTGGCGGGCGGCCCCCACGAGCAGTACTTC	CASSLAGGPHEQYF
once	TRBV7-8	TRBD1	TRBJ2-3	TGTGCCAGCAGCTTAGAAGGACAGGGGTTGACTACGCAGTATTTT	CASSLEGQGLTTQYF